This T cell receptor beta chain derives from a study of T cell responses to AZD1222 COVID-19 vaccine. Sequencing used immunoSEQ multiplex PCR; TCRdb keeps in-frame clones, though not all of them. The data contain about 92,000 clones, around 84% of them singletons. For this clone: The antigen is not known.

Points from the study as a whole: Donor demographics were predominantly white British with a female majority; clonal diversity may be underestimated. Within unmutated variant regions lay the reported targets of nearly half of spike-specific TCRs.

Trimming removed 3 bases at V and 4 bases at J, with 19 bases between. The V gene's germline CDR1 is MNHNS and CDR2 SASEGT. The CDR3 is 16 residues long. The chain links TRBV6-1 to TRBJ2-7; possibly TRBD1 or TRBD2 for D (5 bases each). Specimen: peripheral blood, collected on day 0 of AZD1222 vaccination. The TCR sequence derives from an adult in good health. DNA for the CDR3: TGTGCCAGCAGTGATATGGGGACCGACGGGGCTTACGAGCAGTACTTC. Encoded protein: CASSDMGTDGAYEQYF.